Here is one T cell receptor (beta chain) with its context. Its antigen is still unknown. The data were produced by immunoSEQ multiplex PCR, yet TCRdb's version contains in-frame clones alone and is incomplete. This sample has 180,000 or so clones, with around 88% found just once. This entry is derived from a study of T cell responses to AZD1222 COVID-19 vaccine. The study's findings and limits: Spike-specific TCR breadth and depth grew following two AZD1222 doses.

The material was peripheral blood, obtained on day 0 of AZD1222 vaccination. The sequence derives from an adult in good health.

The CDR3 region has the DNA TGCGCCACCTCCAGGACAGGGAACAATCTCAGAGATACGCAGTATTTT. It yields the protein CATSRTGNNLRDTQYF. This rearrangement joins TRBV5-1 to TRBJ2-3; TRBD1 matches 8 bases. The V and J ends lost 9 bases and 5 bases, in that order; junction bases with no gene match: 17. CDR1 and CDR2 (germline): SGHRS, YFSETQ. The CDR3 contains 16 residues. The full variable domain, completed using reference TRBV5-1 and TRBJ2-3, is KAGVTQTPRYLIKTRGQQVTLSCSPISGHRSVSWYQQTPGQGLQFLFEYFSETQRNKGNFPGRFSGRQFSNSRSEMNVSTLELGDSALYLCATSRTGNNLRDTQYFGPGTRLTVL.